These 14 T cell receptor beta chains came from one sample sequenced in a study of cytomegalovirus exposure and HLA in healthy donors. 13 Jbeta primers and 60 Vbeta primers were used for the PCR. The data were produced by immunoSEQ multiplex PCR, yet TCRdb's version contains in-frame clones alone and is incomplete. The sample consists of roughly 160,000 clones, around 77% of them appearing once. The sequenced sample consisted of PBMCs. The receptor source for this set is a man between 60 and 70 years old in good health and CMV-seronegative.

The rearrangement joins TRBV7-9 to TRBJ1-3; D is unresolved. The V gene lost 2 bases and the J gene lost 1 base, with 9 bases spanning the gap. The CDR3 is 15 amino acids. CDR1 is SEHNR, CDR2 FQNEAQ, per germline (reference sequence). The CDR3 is CASSLFEPSGNTIYF. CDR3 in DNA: TGTGCCAGCAGCTTATTTGAGCCGTCTGGAAACACCATATATTTT.

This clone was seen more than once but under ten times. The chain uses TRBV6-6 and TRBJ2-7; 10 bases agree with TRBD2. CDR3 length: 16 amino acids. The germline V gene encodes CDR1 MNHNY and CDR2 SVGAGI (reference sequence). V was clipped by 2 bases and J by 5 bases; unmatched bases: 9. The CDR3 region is CASSYTYSGGRNEQYF. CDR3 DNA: TGTGCCAGCAGTTACACCTATAGCGGGGGGCGGAACGAGCAGTACTTC.

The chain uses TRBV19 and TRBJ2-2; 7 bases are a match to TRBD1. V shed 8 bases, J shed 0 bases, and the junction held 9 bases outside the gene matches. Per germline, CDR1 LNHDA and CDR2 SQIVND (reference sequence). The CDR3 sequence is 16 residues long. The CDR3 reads CASGAGDSSNTGELFF. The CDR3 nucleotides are TGTGCCAGTGGAGCTGGGGACAGCTCGAACACCGGGGAGCTGTTTTTT.

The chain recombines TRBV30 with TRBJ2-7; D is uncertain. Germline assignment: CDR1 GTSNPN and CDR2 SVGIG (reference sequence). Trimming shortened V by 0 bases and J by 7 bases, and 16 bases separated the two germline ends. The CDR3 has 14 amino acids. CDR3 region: CAWSVRRPTLEQYF. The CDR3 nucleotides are TGTGCCTGGAGTGTACGGAGACCTACGCTGGAGCAGTACTTC.

CDR3 loop: CASSLGPGGYGYTF. CDR3 in DNA: TGTGCCAGCAGTTTAGGGCCAGGGGGCTATGGCTACACCTTC. The chain couples TRBV28 to TRBJ1-2, with 7 bases that match TRBD1. The CDR3 is 14 amino acids. The trim removed 2 bases at V and 4 bases at J, leaving 4 bases unmatched. The germline gives CDR1 MDHEN, CDR2 SYDVKM.

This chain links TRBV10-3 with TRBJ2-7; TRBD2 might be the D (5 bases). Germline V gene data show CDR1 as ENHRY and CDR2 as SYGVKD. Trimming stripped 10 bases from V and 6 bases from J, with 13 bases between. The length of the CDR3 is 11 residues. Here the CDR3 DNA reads TGTGCCAGCGAGGGTTCCGGCGAGCAGTACTTC. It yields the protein CASEGSGEQYF.

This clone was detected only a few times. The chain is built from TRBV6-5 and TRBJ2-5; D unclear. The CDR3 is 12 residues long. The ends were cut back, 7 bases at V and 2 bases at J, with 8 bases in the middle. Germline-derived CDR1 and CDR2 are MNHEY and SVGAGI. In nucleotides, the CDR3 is TGTGCCAGCATGGCGCGGCAAGAGACCCAGTACTTC. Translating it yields CASMARQETQYF.

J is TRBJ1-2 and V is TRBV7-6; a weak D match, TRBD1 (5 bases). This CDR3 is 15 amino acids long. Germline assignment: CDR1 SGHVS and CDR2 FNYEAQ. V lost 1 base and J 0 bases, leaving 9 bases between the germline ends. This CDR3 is CASSLVQASNYGYTF. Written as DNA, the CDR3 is TGTGCCAGCAGCTTAGTACAGGCTTCTAACTATGGCTACACCTTC.

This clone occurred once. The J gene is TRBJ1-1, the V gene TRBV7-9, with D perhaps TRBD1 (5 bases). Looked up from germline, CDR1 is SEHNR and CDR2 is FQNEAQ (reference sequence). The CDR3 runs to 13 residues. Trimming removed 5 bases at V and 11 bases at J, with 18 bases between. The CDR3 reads CASSPLIQGSAFF. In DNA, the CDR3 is TGTGCCAGCAGCCCACTGATCCAGGGTAGTGCTTTCTTT. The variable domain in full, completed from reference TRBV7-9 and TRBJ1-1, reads DTGVSQNPRHKITKRGQNVTFRCDPISEHNRLYWYRQTLGQGPEFLTYFQNEAQLEKSRLLSDRFSAERPKGSFSTLEIQRTEQGDSAMYLCASSPLIQGSAFFGQGTRLTVV.

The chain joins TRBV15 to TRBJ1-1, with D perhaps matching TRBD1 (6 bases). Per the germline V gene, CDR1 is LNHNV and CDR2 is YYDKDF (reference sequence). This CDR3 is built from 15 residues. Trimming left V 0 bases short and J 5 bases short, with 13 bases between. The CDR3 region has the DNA TGTGCCACCAGCAGAGACCGACAGGATAGGACTGAAGCTTTCTTT. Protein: CATSRDRQDRTEAFF.

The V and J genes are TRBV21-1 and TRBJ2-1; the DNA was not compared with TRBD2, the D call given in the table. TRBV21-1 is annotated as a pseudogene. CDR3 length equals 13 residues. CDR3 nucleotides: TGTGCCAGCAGCCCCCGCGGAAACAATGAGCAGTTCTTC. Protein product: CASSPRGNNEQFF.

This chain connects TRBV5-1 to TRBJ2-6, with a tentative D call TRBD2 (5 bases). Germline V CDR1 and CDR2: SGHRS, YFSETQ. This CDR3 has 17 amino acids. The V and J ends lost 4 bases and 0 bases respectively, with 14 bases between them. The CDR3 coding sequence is TGCGCCAGCAGCCCTTCGACGGGAAACTCTGGGGCCAACGTCCTGACTTTC. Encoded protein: CASSPSTGNSGANVLTF.

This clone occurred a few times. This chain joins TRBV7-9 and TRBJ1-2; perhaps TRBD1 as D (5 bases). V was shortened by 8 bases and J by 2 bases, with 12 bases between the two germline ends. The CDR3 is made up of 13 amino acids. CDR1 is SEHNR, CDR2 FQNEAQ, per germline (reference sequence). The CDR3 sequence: CASYGPGNYGYTF. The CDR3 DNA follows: TGTGCCAGCTATGGCCCAGGGAACTATGGCTACACCTTC.

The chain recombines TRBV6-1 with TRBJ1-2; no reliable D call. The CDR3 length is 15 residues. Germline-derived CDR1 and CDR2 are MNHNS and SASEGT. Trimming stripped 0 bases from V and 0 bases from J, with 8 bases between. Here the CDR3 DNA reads TGTGCCAGCAGTGAAGCCACGCAGACTAACTATGGCTACACCTTC. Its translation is CASSEATQTNYGYTF.